One sample yielded the 26 T cell receptor beta chains listed below, sequenced in a study of post-analysis software for immune sequencing data. Study findings and constraints: The five TRBV segments detected at higher frequency in patients than in controls included TRBV5-6, TRBV5-1 and TRBV20-1.

Unique molecular identifiers were built into the TCR beta cDNA libraries. TCRdb recomputed calls from the PCR reads with MiXCR, one row per CDR3 protein. The sample records 750,000 to 950,000 distinct CDR3 sequences, roughly 58% being singletons. Their antigens remain unidentified. The sequencing input was blood. The receptors come from a girl aged 10-17 years with multiple sclerosis.

The CDR3 DNA reads as TGTGCCATCCCTAACTTAGCGGGAGGTGTCACCGGCACAGATACGCAGTATTTT. Its translation is CAIPNLAGGVTGTDTQYF. This chain joins TRBV24-1 and TRBJ2-3; 10 bases align to TRBD2. The CDR3 is 18 residues long. J was trimmed by 1 base and V by 11 bases; bases with no gene match: 17. The germline gives CDR1 KGHDR, CDR2 SFDVKD.

V usage is TRBV6-6 and J usage is TRBJ2-7; D gene ambiguous. The DNA end favors TRBJ2-5, so the J call may be wrong. There are 11 residues in the CDR3. Germline lookup yields CDR1 MNHNY and CDR2 SVGAGI (reference sequence). This CDR3 is CASARAETQYF. CDR3 DNA: TGTGCCAGCGCCCGGGCGGAGACCCAGTACTTC.

This chain links TRBV7-2 with TRBJ2-7; no clear D gene. The CDR3 is made up of 15 amino acids. Trimming took off 5 bases at V and 1 base at J, with 15 bases between the two ends. Germline V gives CDR1 SGHTA, CDR2 FQGNSA. CDR3 residues: CASSPSSRSSYEQYF. The CDR3 nucleotides read TGTGCCAGCAGCCCTAGTTCCCGTTCTTCCTACGAGCAGTACTTC.

J is TRBJ2-7 and V is TRBV20-1; TRBD1 might be the D (6 bases). Trimming shortened V by 3 bases and J by 6 bases, and 24 bases separated the two germline ends. Germline V gene lookup returns CDR1 DFQATT and CDR2 SNEGSKA (reference sequence). This CDR3 comprises 16 residues. For the CDR3, the DNA is TGCAGTGCTAGGCCCGTGGGTCGCGCGCTAGGGGGCGAGCAGTACTTC. Translation gives CSARPVGRALGGEQYF.

V is TRBV12-3 or TRBV12-4 and J is TRBJ2-1, with 8 bases that match TRBD2. The CDR3 is made up of 17 amino acids. J lost 5 bases, V lost 6 bases, and 15 bases had no gene match. The CDR3 nucleotides are TGTGCCAGCAGCGAGGGTGGAAGCGGGAGCTCAAACAATGAGCAGTTCTTC. It translates to CASSEGGSGSSNNEQFF.

This clonotype was picked up a small number of times. The genes are TRBV20-1 and TRBJ2-7, with a tentative D call TRBD1 (6 bases). The CDR3 covers 15 residues. CDR1 is DFQATT, CDR2 SNEGSKA, per germline (reference sequence). V lost 6 bases to trimming and J lost 4 bases, with 22 bases between them. The DNA for the CDR3 is TGCAGTGCGATCAACCGCCACAGGGACCCTTACGAGCAGTACTTC. Its translation: CSAINRHRDPYEQYF.

The chain links TRBV6-5 to TRBJ2-4, with TRBD1 matching over 9 bases. Germline loops: CDR1 MNHEY, CDR2 SVGAGI. The CDR3 sequence is 18 residues long. With 2 bases clipped from V and 0 bases from J, the junction kept 8 bases outside the gene matches. The CDR3 spells CASSYAGTGLLAKNIQYF. The DNA of the CDR3 is TGTGCCAGCAGTTACGCCGGGACAGGGCTACTAGCCAAAAACATTCAGTACTTC.

The gene calls are TRBV20-1 and TRBJ2-2, with TRBD1 matching over 7 bases. The CDR3 runs to 13 residues. The germline V gene has CDR1 DFQATT and CDR2 SNEGSKA (reference sequence). The V and J ends lost 6 bases and 1 base, in that order; junction bases with no gene match: 2. The CDR3 DNA reads as TGCAGTGCCCGGACAGGGAACACCGGGGAGCTGTTTTTT. Amino acid sequence: CSARTGNTGELFF.

In its sample, this clonotype was seen a few times. This chain connects TRBV20-1 to TRBJ1-5, with 7 bases identical to TRBD1. This CDR3 has 14 amino acids. Germline CDR1 reads DFQATT; CDR2 reads SNEGSKA (reference sequence). Trimming removed 3 bases from V and 8 bases from J; junction bases left unmatched: 10. CDR3 DNA sequence: TGCAGTGCTAGGATAACAGGGGCAGCGGAGCCCCAGCATTTT. It is translated as CSARITGAAEPQHF.

CDR3 DNA sequence: TGTGCCAGCCTAGCGGGAGTAGTTGCCAAAAACATTCAGTACTTC. Translation: CASLAGVVAKNIQYF. V usage is TRBV6-1 and J usage is TRBJ2-4; 10 nucleotides agree with TRBD2. The CDR3 is 15 amino acids. V shed 8 bases and J 1 base; nucleotides not matched to a gene: 5. Germline V gene lookup returns CDR1 MNHNS and CDR2 SASEGT.

The chain carries TRBV7-9 and TRBJ2-1; 7 positions match TRBD2. This CDR3 has 15 residues. With V trimmed by 2 bases and J by 4 bases, 5 bases remained unmatched. Germline V gene data show CDR1 as SEHNR and CDR2 as FQNEAQ (reference sequence). The CDR3 region is CASSLTLAEYNEQFF. The CDR3 DNA is TGTGCCAGCAGCTTAACGCTAGCGGAGTACAATGAGCAGTTCTTC.

This clonotype was seen a few times. The chain couples TRBV5-6 to TRBJ2-7; 9 bases align to TRBD1. The J call is doubtful: the DNA matches TRBJ2-5 better. CDR1 SGHDT and CDR2 YYEEEE come from the germline V gene. This CDR3 contains 14 residues. The CDR3 DNA reads TGTGCCAGCAGCGGCGGGACAGGGCGGGAGACCCAGTACTTC. Translated, it gives CASSGGTGRETQYF.

This sequence joins TRBV5-5 and TRBJ1-2; D not certain. Looked up from germline, CDR1 is SGHKS and CDR2 is YYEKEE (reference sequence). CDR3 length equals 15 residues. Trimming took off 3 bases at V and 8 bases at J, with 20 bases between the two ends. CDR3 sequence (DNA): TGTGCCAGCAGCTCGGGTGCGGCGGGAACGAACGGCTACACCTTC. Residues: CASSSGAAGTNGYTF.

This chain uses TRBV29-1 with TRBJ2-3; TRBD1 agrees at 7 bases. This CDR3 contains 14 residues. Trimming took 1 base from V and 5 from J; bases not matched to a gene: 6. Germline V gives CDR1 SQVTM, CDR2 ANQGSEA. The CDR3 loop is CSVEVFQGEDTQYF. CDR3 nucleotides: TGCAGCGTTGAAGTTTTTCAGGGGGAAGATACGCAGTATTTT.

The chain joins TRBV5-1 to TRBJ2-1, with 8 bases matching TRBD1. Per the germline V gene, CDR1 is SGHRS and CDR2 is YFSETQ. There are 16 residues in the CDR3. With 2 bases clipped from V and 6 bases from J, the junction kept 10 bases outside the gene matches. CDR3 sequence (DNA): TGCGCCAGCAGCTTCACGGGCCAGGGGGCATCCAATGAGCAGTTCTTC. The encoded protein is CASSFTGQGASNEQFF. Together with reference TRBV5-1 and TRBJ2-1, the CDR3 gives the full variable domain: KAGVTQTPRYLIKTRGQQVTLSCSPISGHRSVSWYQQTPGQGLQFLFEYFSETQRNKGNFPGRFSGRQFSNSRSEMNVSTLELGDSALYLCASSFTGQGASNEQFFGPGTRLTVL.

The chain's CDR3 is CASSTGTRETQYF. Here the CDR3 DNA reads TGTGCCAGCAGCACCGGGACTAGGGAGACCCAGTACTTC. The chain is built from TRBV7-9 and TRBJ2-5; TRBD2 aligns across 8 bases. The ends lost 5 bases at V and 5 bases at J; junction bases unmatched: 4. Per the germline V gene, CDR1 is SEHNR and CDR2 is FQNEAQ (reference sequence). The CDR3 contains 13 residues.

The V gene is TRBV5-1, the J gene TRBJ2-5; 7 bases fit TRBD2. Trimming took 2 bases from V and 4 from J; bases not matched to a gene: 11. Germline lookup yields CDR1 SGHRS and CDR2 YFSETQ. This CDR3 is built from 16 residues. The DNA for the CDR3 is TGCGCCAGCAGCTTCAGCCAACTAGCGAGGAGAGAGACCCAGTACTTC. It codes for CASSFSQLARRETQYF.

This clonotype was observed a few times. The chain combines TRBV7-6 with TRBJ2-7; TRBD2 matches at 13 bases. Unmatched junction bases numbered 4, after V lost 5 bases and J lost 0 bases. Germline-derived CDR1 and CDR2 are SGHVS and FNYEAQ. The CDR3 has 16 residues. CDR3: CASSPWTSGSSYEQYF. CDR3 DNA sequence: TGTGCCAGCAGCCCCTGGACTAGCGGGAGCTCCTACGAGCAGTACTTC.

The rearrangement uses TRBV5-1 and TRBJ2-1; D is unclear. CDR1 and CDR2 (germline): SGHRS, YFSETQ. This CDR3 is built from 13 residues. The V end lost 0 bases, the J end lost 10 bases, and 11 bases lay between the germline ends. The CDR3 DNA follows: TGCGCCAGCAGCTTGGCAGGCTTGAGAGAGCAGTTCTTC. This translates into CASSLAGLREQFF.

The chain recombines TRBV20-1 with TRBJ2-5, with 7 bases identical to TRBD2. This CDR3 is 16 amino acids long. Germline CDR1 and CDR2: DFQATT and SNEGSKA (reference sequence). Germline trimming cut 0 bases from V and 2 bases from J; bases unmatched to any gene: 9. DNA for the CDR3: TGCAGTGCTAGAGATTATGGGGGGGAATTACAAGAGACCCAGTACTTC. Translation gives CSARDYGGELQETQYF.

This sequence joins TRBV9 and TRBJ2-2; 7 bases map to TRBD2. CDR1 is SGDLS and CDR2 is YYNGEE in the germline V gene. J lost 6 bases, V lost 4 bases, and 6 bases had no gene match. The length of the CDR3 is 14 residues. The CDR3 loop is CASSSAAGPGELFF. CDR3 bases: TGTGCCAGCAGCTCAGCAGCGGGGCCCGGGGAGCTGTTTTTT.

This sequence joins TRBV10-3 and TRBJ1-2; 7 nucleotides align to TRBD1. The CDR3 loop spans 16 amino acids. Germline-derived CDR1 and CDR2 are ENHRY and SYGVKD. V shed 3 bases, J shed 3 bases, and the junction held 10 bases outside the gene matches. The DNA of the CDR3 is TGTGCCATCAGTGACCCCGTTGACAGGGAGGACTATGGCTACACCTTC. This codes for CAISDPVDREDYGYTF.

V usage is TRBV12-3 or TRBV12-4 and J usage is TRBJ2-7, with 8 bases fitting TRBD1. Trimming at V came to 8 bases and at J to 0 bases, leaving 9 bases not matched to a gene. CDR3 length equals 15 residues. This chain's CDR3 is CASSPRDRNSYEQYF. CDR3 coding DNA: TGTGCCAGCTCCCCACGGGACAGGAACTCCTACGAGCAGTACTTC.

A remark on this clonotype: The junction and the germline gene differ at one end; a read error may be behind it. This sequence joins TRBV20-1 and TRBJ2-3; D remains ambiguous. The CDR3 is 12 residues long. The germline V gene encodes CDR1 DFQATT and CDR2 SNEGSKA (reference sequence). CDR3 DNA sequence: TGCAGGGCTAGAGAGCCCACAGATACGCAGTATTTT. Translating it yields CRAREPTDTQYF.

V usage is TRBV11-1 and J usage is TRBJ1-2; D is unresolved. The CDR3 is 14 residues long. Trimming pared 3 bases from V and 2 bases from J, leaving 10 bases between. Germline V CDR1 and CDR2: SGHAT, FQDESV (reference sequence). This chain's CDR3 is CASSFNRQNYGYTF. The CDR3 DNA reads as TGTGCCAGCAGCTTCAATCGGCAGAACTATGGCTACACCTTC.

This clonotype was counted between two and nine times. The chain recombines TRBV12-3 or TRBV12-4 with TRBJ2-3; 9 bases line up with TRBD1. Losses at the gene ends were 4 bases for V and 6 bases for J; bases not matched to a gene: 8. This CDR3 is built from 15 residues. This chain's CDR3 is CASSSGQGKIDTQYF. The CDR3 DNA is TGTGCCAGCAGTTCAGGACAGGGGAAGATTGATACGCAGTATTTT.